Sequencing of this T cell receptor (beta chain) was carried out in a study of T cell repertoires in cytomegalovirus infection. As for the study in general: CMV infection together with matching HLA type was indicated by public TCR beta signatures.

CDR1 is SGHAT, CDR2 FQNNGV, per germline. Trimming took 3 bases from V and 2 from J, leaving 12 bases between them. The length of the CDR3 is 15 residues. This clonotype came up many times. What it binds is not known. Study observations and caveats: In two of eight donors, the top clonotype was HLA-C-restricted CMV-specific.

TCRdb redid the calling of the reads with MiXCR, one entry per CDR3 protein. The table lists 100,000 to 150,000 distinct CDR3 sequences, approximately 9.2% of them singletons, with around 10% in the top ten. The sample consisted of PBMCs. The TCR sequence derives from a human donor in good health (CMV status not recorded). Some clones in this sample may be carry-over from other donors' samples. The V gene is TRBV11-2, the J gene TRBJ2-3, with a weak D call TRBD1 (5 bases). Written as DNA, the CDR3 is TGTGCCAGCAGCTTGGGGCAGGGCCCCACAGATACGCAGTATTTT. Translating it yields CASSLGQGPTDTQYF. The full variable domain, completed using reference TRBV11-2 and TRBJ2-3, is EAGVAQSPRYKIIEKRQSVAFWCNPISGHATLYWYQQILGQGPKLLIQFQNNGVVDDSQLPKDRFSAERLKGVDSTLKIQPAKLEDSAVYLCASSLGQGPTDTQYFGPGTRLTVL.